This paragraph reports one TCR beta chain. Antigen: not known. The entry originates in a study of OX40 agonist ivuxolimab in advanced cancers. Findings and limits, study-wide: Partial responders receiving 0.1-3.0 mg/kg showed among the lowest clonal expansion.

Repertoires were generated with immunoSEQ multiplex PCR, while TCRdb's copy carries only in-frame clones and drops some. The sample shows tens of thousands of clones, around nine tenths of them seen only once. This CDR3 contains 16 residues. Looked up from germline, CDR1 is MNHEY and CDR2 is SVGAGI. V lost 2 bases and J 0 bases, leaving 14 bases between the germline ends. This TCR came from an adult with an advanced solid tumor such as melanoma, head and neck, liver or kidney cancer. This chain links TRBV6-5 with TRBJ2-7; D ambiguous. The source was CD4+ or CD8+ T cells sorted from blood, collected in a trial of the OX40 agonist ivuxolimab. CDR3 region: CASSYPIITGSYEQYF. Here the CDR3 DNA reads TGTGCCAGCAGTTACCCTATCATTACCGGCTCCTACGAGCAGTACTTC.